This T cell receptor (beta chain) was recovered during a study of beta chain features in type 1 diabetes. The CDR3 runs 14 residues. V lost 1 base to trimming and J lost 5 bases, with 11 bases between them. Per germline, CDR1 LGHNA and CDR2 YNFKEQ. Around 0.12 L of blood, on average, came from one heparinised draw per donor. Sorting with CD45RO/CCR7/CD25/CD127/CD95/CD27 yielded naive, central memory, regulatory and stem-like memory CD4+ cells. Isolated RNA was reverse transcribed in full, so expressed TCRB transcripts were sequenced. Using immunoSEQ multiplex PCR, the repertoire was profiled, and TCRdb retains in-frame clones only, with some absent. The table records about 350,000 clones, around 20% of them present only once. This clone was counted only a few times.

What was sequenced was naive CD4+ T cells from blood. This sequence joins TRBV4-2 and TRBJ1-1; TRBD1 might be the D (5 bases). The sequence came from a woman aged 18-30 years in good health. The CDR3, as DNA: TGTGCCAGCAGCCAAGTACGACAGTTTACTGAAGCTTTCTTT. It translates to CASSQVRQFTEAFF.